These 18 T cell receptor beta chains were sequenced from one sample in a study of blood T cell repertoires in COVID-19. TCRdb's table, derived via immunoSEQ multiplex PCR, lists solely in-frame clones and lacks some. Of more than 50,000 clones listed, 60% to 85% were seen once; the top ten hold around 50%. Input material: peripheral blood. These receptors were taken from a woman older than 75 with acute or convalescent COVID-19.

The V call is TRBV9, the J call TRBJ2-7; D is uncertain. Looked up from germline, CDR1 is SGDLS and CDR2 is YYNGEE. V lost 0 bases and J 0 bases, leaving 16 bases between the germline ends. The CDR3 sequence is 17 residues long. In DNA, the CDR3 is TGTGCCAGCAGCGTAGGGGCCACCCCATTGGACTCCTACGAGCAGTACTTC. It specifies CASSVGATPLDSYEQYF.

This chain uses TRBV28 with TRBJ1-5; 12 bases match TRBD1. This CDR3 is 15 amino acids long. The V gene's germline CDR1 is MDHEN and CDR2 SYDVKM. The V and J ends lost 4 bases and 6 bases, in that order; junction bases with no gene match: 4. The CDR3 sequence is CASSSGTGGFQPQHF. CDR3 DNA sequence: TGTGCCAGCAGTTCAGGGACAGGGGGCTTTCAGCCCCAGCATTTT.

This rearrangement joins TRBV7-8 to TRBJ2-5; 9 bases fit TRBD2. The CDR3 length is 16 residues. Trimming cost V 4 bases and J 1 base; bases outside gene matches: 7. The germline V gene encodes CDR1 SGHVS and CDR2 FQNEAQ. The CDR3 protein is CASSSLAGILQETQYF. The DNA for the CDR3 is TGTGCCAGCAGCTCGCTAGCGGGGATCCTCCAAGAGACCCAGTACTTC.

This clone was counted a few times. The V and J genes are TRBV4-1 and TRBJ1-1; the match to TRBD1 covers 9 bases. Germline assignment: CDR1 MGHRA and CDR2 YSYEKL. With V trimmed by 3 bases and J by 4 bases, 6 bases remained unmatched. The CDR3 consists of 15 residues. This chain's CDR3 is CASSQRTGAFTEAFF. The CDR3, as DNA: TGCGCCAGCAGCCAGAGGACAGGGGCTTTCACTGAAGCTTTCTTT.

The chain is built from TRBV7-2 and TRBJ2-6, with 7 bases aligning to TRBD1. Germline CDR1 reads SGHTA; CDR2 reads FQGNSA. This CDR3 has 15 amino acids. The trim removed 5 bases at V and 5 bases at J, leaving 6 bases unmatched. The CDR3 coding sequence is TGTGCCAGCAGCGGCTACAGGGGAAGGGCCAACGTCCTGACTTTC. It encodes CASSGYRGRANVLTF.

J is TRBJ2-1 and V is TRBV7-2; 8 bases align to TRBD2. Per germline, CDR1 SGHTA and CDR2 FQGNSA. The length of the CDR3 is 15 residues. The trim removed 6 bases at V and 8 bases at J, leaving 12 bases unmatched. In nucleotides, the CDR3 is TGTGCCAGCAGGATCACCGGGACTAGTTATGATGAGCAGTTCTTC. Translated, it gives CASRITGTSYDEQFF.

The chain combines TRBV28 with TRBJ1-1, with 7 positions matching TRBD1. The germline V gene has CDR1 MDHEN and CDR2 SYDVKM. V lost 6 bases to trimming and J lost 1 base; unmatched junction nucleotides: 8. The CDR3 runs to 15 residues. CDR3 region: CASRRDRTGNTEAFF. CDR3 sequence (DNA): TGTGCCAGCAGGCGTGACCGGACAGGGAACACTGAAGCTTTCTTT.

This rearrangement joins TRBV6-2 or TRBV6-3 to TRBJ2-1; possible D gene TRBD1, 5 bases. The germline V gene encodes CDR1 MNHEY and CDR2 SVGEGT. V lost 2 bases, J lost 2 bases, and 13 bases lay in between. This CDR3 contains 16 residues. The CDR3 region is CASSYQGYPTYNEQFF. CDR3 nucleotides: TGTGCCAGCAGTTACCAGGGCTACCCGACCTACAATGAGCAGTTCTTC.

The gene calls are TRBV4-1 and TRBJ1-1; the D is unclear. Germline V gives CDR1 MGHRA, CDR2 YSYEKL. The CDR3 totals 16 residues. V dropped 8 bases and J dropped 6 bases, with 25 bases sitting between them. CDR3 sequence: CASSPSWAASASEAFF. The CDR3 coding sequence is TGCGCCAGCTCCCCTTCGTGGGCCGCATCCGCCTCTGAAGCTTTCTTT.

The chain is built from TRBV11-3 and TRBJ2-7, with 7 positions matching TRBD2. The germline V gene has CDR1 SGHNT and CDR2 YENEEA. This CDR3 is built from 13 residues. V lost 5 bases to trimming and J lost 3 bases; unmatched junction nucleotides: 4. CDR3 loop: CASSLRTSYEQYF. In nucleotides, the CDR3 is TGTGCCAGCAGCCTCCGGACTAGCTACGAGCAGTACTTC. Based on the CDR3 plus reference TRBV11-3 and TRBJ2-7, the full variable domain is EAGVVQSPRYKIIEKKQPVAFWCNPISGHNTLYWYLQNLGQGPELLIRYENEEAVDDSQLPKDRFSAERLKGVDSTLKIQPAELGDSAVYLCASSLRTSYEQYFGPGTRLTVT.

This clone was picked up a small number of times. This chain connects TRBV28 to TRBJ1-5; D is undetermined. CDR1 and CDR2 from the germline V gene are MDHEN and SYDVKM. The CDR3 loop spans 12 amino acids. The V gene lost 3 bases and the J gene lost 7 bases, with 7 bases spanning the gap. The CDR3 reads CASSFTRQPQHF. The CDR3 nucleotides read TGTGCCAGCAGTTTTACACGACAGCCCCAGCATTTT.

The gene calls are TRBV6-6 and TRBJ1-1; 9 bases line up with TRBD1. Germline V gives CDR1 MNHNY, CDR2 SVGAGI (reference sequence). V lost 6 bases to trimming and J lost 0 bases; unmatched junction nucleotides: 8. This CDR3 is 16 amino acids long. CDR3 coding DNA: TGTGCCAGCAGGGGACAGGGTGCGAGGATGAACACTGAAGCTTTCTTT. Translated, it gives CASRGQGARMNTEAFF.

This clone was detected ten times or more. The chain combines TRBV11-2 with TRBJ1-2, with unresolved D. Between the trimmed V and J ends, which lost 4 bases and 8 bases, there was a span of 11 bases. The CDR3 is made up of 12 amino acids. Germline values: CDR1 SGHAT, CDR2 FQNNGV. In DNA form, the CDR3 reads TGTGCCAGCAGCTGGACGGGGAGCGGCTACACCTTC. Encoded protein: CASSWTGSGYTF.

The rearrangement uses TRBV28 and TRBJ1-2; D remains ambiguous. The CDR3 is 17 residues long. From germline, CDR1 is MDHEN and CDR2 SYDVKM. V was clipped by 5 bases and J by 4 bases, with 23 bases between them. The CDR3 nucleotides are TGTGCCAGCAGTCCTGGACTCGGAGGCAGAGGCCGCTATGGCTACACCTTC. Translation gives CASSPGLGGRGRYGYTF.

The chain couples TRBV18 to TRBJ1-1; maybe TRBD1 (6 bases). V lost 0 bases, J lost 4 bases, and 9 bases lay in between. The CDR3 runs to 14 residues. The V gene's germline CDR1 is KGHSH and CDR2 LQKENI. The CDR3 protein is CASSPPGAITEAFF. CDR3 DNA sequence: TGTGCCAGCTCACCACCGGGGGCTATCACTGAAGCTTTCTTT.

The gene calls are TRBV7-9 and TRBJ2-7; D perhaps matches TRBD1 (6 bases). The ends were cut back, 5 bases at V and 2 bases at J, with 13 bases in the middle. The CDR3 loop spans 14 amino acids. Germline CDR1 is SEHNR and CDR2 is FQNEAQ (reference sequence). The CDR3: CASSGRQVPYEQYF. The CDR3 DNA follows: TGTGCCAGCAGCGGAAGACAGGTACCCTACGAGCAGTACTTC.

The chain carries TRBV6-6 and TRBJ1-1; the D gene is possibly TRBD1 (5 bases). This CDR3 comprises 13 residues. Germline CDR1 is MNHNY and CDR2 is SVGAGI (reference sequence). Deletions cut 0 bases from V and 5 bases from J, with 7 bases between. CDR3 sequence (DNA): TGTGCCAGCAGTTACTCAGGGGTAACTGAAGCTTTCTTT. It codes for CASSYSGVTEAFF.

This chain connects TRBV7-9 to TRBJ1-6, with 7 bases fitting TRBD1. Germline V gene sequence: CDR1 SEHNR, CDR2 FQNEAQ (reference sequence). The CDR3 is 15 residues long. The J segment lost 8 bases and the V segment lost 5 bases, leaving 9 bases of the junction unmatched. CDR3 amino acids: CASSPLTGLYSPLHF. As DNA, the CDR3 is TGTGCCAGCAGCCCCCTGACAGGGTTGTATTCACCCCTCCACTTT.